What follows are 30 T cell receptor beta chains derived from one specimen sequenced in a study of T cells after yellow fever vaccination. One entry per CDR3 protein results from TCRdb running MiXCR on the 5' RACE reads. The data contain about 340,000 distinct CDR3 sequences, around 13% of them singletons. Sample: CD4+ T cells sorted from PBMCs, taken 15 days after the yellow fever booster vaccination. These receptor sequences come from a man between 18 and 35 years old who received the YFV17D yellow fever vaccine.

This chain links TRBV18 with TRBJ2-3; 7 positions agree with TRBD1. Germline values: CDR1 KGHSH, CDR2 LQKENI. V lost 3 bases and J lost 1; bases outside the gene matches: 4. The CDR3 is 15 residues long. CDR3 sequence: CASSPSQGGTDTQYF. CDR3 nucleotides: TGTGCCAGCTCACCCTCCCAGGGGGGCACAGATACGCAGTATTTT.

V gene TRBV5-1 combines with J gene TRBJ1-6; no firm D call. Germline V gene lookup returns CDR1 SGHRS and CDR2 YFSETQ. The CDR3 contains 14 residues. The V gene lost 2 bases and the J gene lost 8 bases, with 11 bases spanning the gap. Here the CDR3 reads CASSFRGVDSPLHF. For the CDR3, the DNA is TGCGCCAGCAGCTTTCGGGGAGTGGATTCACCCCTCCACTTT.

The chain combines TRBV5-1 with TRBJ1-5; perhaps TRBD1 as D (6 bases). This CDR3 is 16 amino acids long. Germline loops: CDR1 SGHRS, CDR2 YFSETQ. The V gene lost 4 bases and the J gene lost 5 bases, with 19 bases spanning the gap. CDR3 coding DNA: TGCGCCAGCAGCCCGGGAACCGACAGGTTTGATCAGCCCCAGCATTTT. Protein product: CASSPGTDRFDQPQHF.

This chain joins TRBV4-1 and TRBJ1-1; no clear D gene. The germline CDR1 and CDR2 sequences are MGHRA and YSYEKL. V was clipped by 0 bases and J by 12 bases, with 11 bases between them. The CDR3 extends over 12 amino acids. CDR3 sequence reads: CASSQDGRVSFF. In DNA form, the CDR3 reads TGCGCCAGCAGCCAAGATGGGAGGGTATCTTTCTTT.

The genes are TRBV4-1 and TRBJ2-3, with TRBD2 identical over 8 bases. From germline, CDR1 is MGHRA and CDR2 YSYEKL. This CDR3 has 14 residues. V was clipped by 3 bases and J by 11 bases; unmatched bases: 10. In DNA, the CDR3 is TGCGCCAGCAGCCAGCGCGGGGGGCCTTATAGGCAGTATTTT. Residues: CASSQRGGPYRQYF.

There are many counts of this clonotype. This rearrangement joins TRBV5-1 to TRBJ2-5, with 13 nucleotides matching TRBD2. CDR1 SGHRS and CDR2 YFSETQ come from the germline V gene. The CDR3 is 17 amino acids. J gave up 2 bases and V 0 bases, and 4 bases lay outside the gene matches. Here the CDR3 DNA reads TGCGCCAGCAGCTTGGCTCCGGGACTAGCGGGACAAGAGACCCAGTACTTC. Its translation is CASSLAPGLAGQETQYF.

In regard to this clonotype: Likely a read error: the CDR3 ends without its conserved phenylalanine or tryptophan. The chain carries TRBV9 and TRBJ2-3; D ambiguous. V shed 0 bases and J shed 0 bases, with 5 bases lying between them. The CDR3 runs to 14 residues. Germline V gene sequence: CDR1 SGDLS, CDR2 YYNGEE. In nucleotides, the CDR3 is TGTGCCAGCAGCGTAGAGCCCAGCACAGATACGCAGTATTCT. Protein sequence: CASSVEPSTDTQYS.

This clonotype has more than one count but fewer than ten. The chain links TRBV5-1 to TRBJ1-2; 8 bases match TRBD1. The CDR3 loop spans 12 amino acids. Germline CDR1 and CDR2: SGHRS and YFSETQ. Trimming at V came to 5 bases and at J to 8 bases, leaving 5 bases not matched to a gene. This chain's CDR3 is CASRLTGAGYTF. DNA of the CDR3: TGCGCCAGCAGGTTGACAGGGGCCGGCTACACCTTC.

This clonotype occurred a few times. The genes are TRBV2 and TRBJ1-2; no firm D call. Germline lookup yields CDR1 SNHLY and CDR2 FYNNEI. The V and J ends lost 2 bases and 0 bases respectively, with 16 bases between them. The CDR3 runs to 17 residues. CDR3 loop: CASSETARGRANYGYTF. The CDR3 region has the DNA TGTGCCAGCAGTGAAACGGCGAGAGGCCGAGCTAACTATGGCTACACCTTC.

J is TRBJ1-1 and V is TRBV7-9, with a possible D match to TRBD1 (6 bases). Trimming pared 6 bases from V and 5 bases from J, leaving 16 bases between. The V gene's germline CDR1 is SEHNR and CDR2 FQNEAQ (reference sequence). The CDR3 covers 14 residues. The CDR3 DNA follows: TGTGCCAGCAGAAAACAGGGTGGGGGTACTGAAGCTTTCTTT. It is translated as CASRKQGGGTEAFF.

The chain carries TRBV5-1 and TRBJ1-1, with D perhaps matching TRBD1 (5 bases). The V end lost 5 bases, the J end lost 0 bases, and 20 bases lay between the germline ends. Per the germline V gene, CDR1 is SGHRS and CDR2 is YFSETQ. The CDR3 extends over 17 amino acids. The chain's CDR3 is CASSSRHLQGMNTEAFF. For the CDR3, the DNA is TGCGCCAGCAGTTCTAGGCACCTTCAGGGAATGAACACTGAAGCTTTCTTT.

CDR3 sequence (DNA): TGTGCCAGTAGTCCCGGAGGTGGGACGGTGAGCTCCTATAATTCACCCCTCCACTTT. This encodes CASSPGGGTVSSYNSPLHF. V usage is TRBV19 and J usage is TRBJ1-6, with D possibly being TRBD1 (5 bases). The length of the CDR3 is 19 residues. The germline gives CDR1 LNHDA, CDR2 SQIVND (reference sequence). Trimming cost V 5 bases and J 0 bases, with 20 bases left between them.

This rearrangement joins TRBV4-3 to TRBJ1-3; the match to TRBD1 covers 8 bases. The CDR3 is 17 residues long. Germline V CDR1 and CDR2: LGHNA, YSLEER. V lost 4 bases, J lost 0 bases, and 8 bases stayed unmatched. In DNA, the CDR3 is TGCGCCAGCAGCCCTTACTCCGGGACAGGCTCTGGAAACACCATATATTTT. It codes for CASSPYSGTGSGNTIYF.

This clonotype has a handful of counts. This chain connects TRBV7-2 to TRBJ1-6, with 7 bases fitting TRBD1. V shed 2 bases and J 8 bases; nucleotides not matched to a gene: 6. This CDR3 is 15 amino acids long. Per germline, CDR1 SGHTA and CDR2 FQGNSA. CDR3 region: CASSLLGQEDSPLHF. In nucleotides, the CDR3 is TGTGCCAGCAGCTTACTTGGACAGGAGGATTCACCCCTCCACTTT.

The chain links TRBV6-1 to TRBJ2-7; D gene ambiguous. CDR3 length: 12 residues. Germline V gives CDR1 MNHNS, CDR2 SASEGT. With 4 bases removed from V and 1 base from J, the gap between germline ends came to 5 bases. CDR3 in amino acids: CASSVSSYEQYV. DNA for the CDR3: TGTGCCAGCAGTGTATCGTCCTACGAGCAGTACGTC.

The V and J genes are TRBV7-2 and TRBJ1-3; possibly TRBD1 for D (6 bases). In germline, CDR1 is SGHTA, CDR2 FQGNSA. The CDR3 runs 17 residues. Deletions cut 4 bases from V and 0 bases from J, with 16 bases between. The chain's CDR3 is CASSWSGGADSGNTIYF. The CDR3 region has the DNA TGTGCCAGCAGCTGGAGTGGGGGGGCGGACTCTGGAAACACCATATATTTT.

This clonotype was counted a few times. This chain uses TRBV28 with TRBJ1-2; no definite D call. There are 16 residues in the CDR3. Germline lookup yields CDR1 MDHEN and CDR2 SYDVKM. V shed 4 bases and J shed 4 bases, with 19 bases lying between them. The CDR3 DNA reads as TGTGCCAGCAGTTCCCCCTCCGACACTAGCGGCTATGGCTACACCTTC. This gives the protein CASSSPSDTSGYGYTF.

This clonotype was observed many times. The chain combines TRBV3-1 with TRBJ1-6; D gene unclear. This CDR3 region has 15 residues. V was cut by 0 bases and J by 7 bases, with 10 bases left in between. The germline V gene has CDR1 LGHDT and CDR2 YNNKEL (reference sequence). CDR3 in DNA: TGTGCCAGCAGCCAAGAGCAGAGATCGAATTCACCCCTCCACTTT. Its protein product is CASSQEQRSNSPLHF.

This chain links TRBV4-1 with TRBJ2-3; the match to TRBD2 covers 9 bases. The germline CDR1 and CDR2 sequences are MGHRA and YSYEKL. J gave up 4 bases and V 3 bases, and 20 bases lay outside the gene matches. CDR3 size: 20 residues. The CDR3 DNA reads as TGCGCCAGCAGCCAGGACTACTTGCGGGGGGGCCGAGAGGTGCCAGATACGCAGTATTTT. Residues: CASSQDYLRGGREVPDTQYF.

The chain's CDR3 is CASSQGHRGDTQYF. In nucleotides, the CDR3 is TGCGCCAGCAGCCAAGGACACCGCGGGGATACGCAGTATTTT. The V call is TRBV4-3, the J call TRBJ2-3; the D gene is possibly TRBD2 (5 bases). The V end was cut by 1 base, the J end by 6 bases, with 11 bases between. The germline CDR1 and CDR2 sequences are LGHNA and YSLEER. The length of the CDR3 is 14 residues.

The chain joins TRBV12-3 or TRBV12-4 to TRBJ2-5; maybe TRBD1 (6 bases). CDR3 size: 13 residues. V lost 7 bases and J lost 0, with 9 bases in between. CDR3 bases: TGTGCCAGCAATACAGGGAACCAAGAGACCCAGTACTTC. It is translated as CASNTGNQETQYF.

The genes are TRBV6-5 and TRBJ2-3; 13 nucleotides agree with TRBD2. The CDR3 extends over 17 amino acids. Germline CDR1 is MNHEY and CDR2 is SVGAGI. Trimming at V came to 2 bases and at J to 3 bases, leaving 5 bases not matched to a gene. The CDR3 bases are TGTGCCAGCAGTTACAGGCTACTAGCGGGGGGGACAGATACGCAGTATTTT. Its protein product is CASSYRLLAGGTDTQYF.

The CDR3 DNA sequence: TGCGCCAGCAGCTACAGGGACCTGCGGTATGGCTACACCTTC. Protein: CASSYRDLRYGYTF. The V call is TRBV5-1, the J call TRBJ1-2; the D gene is possibly TRBD1 (6 bases). The V end lost 3 bases, the J end lost 5 bases, and 14 bases lay between the germline ends. Germline V gives CDR1 SGHRS, CDR2 YFSETQ. This CDR3 is built from 14 residues.

This clonotype occurred a few times. The rearrangement links TRBV6-5 to TRBJ2-1; TRBD1 aligns across 7 bases. Losses at the gene ends were 8 bases for V and 16 bases for J; bases not matched to a gene: 11. Germline-derived CDR1 and CDR2 are MNHEY and SVGAGI. The length of the CDR3 is 11 residues. CDR3 DNA sequence: TGTGCCAGCGGCACCGGGACAGCGAGTTTCTTC. Encoded protein: CASGTGTASFF.

This clonotype has a count of ten or more. The V gene is TRBV5-6, the J gene TRBJ2-1; D is unresolved. The CDR3 loop spans 13 amino acids. Germline lookup yields CDR1 SGHDT and CDR2 YYEEEE. V was pared by 0 bases and J by 7 bases, with 8 bases between. Here the CDR3 reads CASSLEDLNEQFF. The CDR3, as DNA: TGTGCCAGCAGCTTGGAGGACCTGAATGAGCAGTTCTTC.

The genes are TRBV30 and TRBJ2-1; D call uncertain. CDR3 length: 14 residues. Germline V gene data show CDR1 as GTSNPN and CDR2 as SVGIG (reference sequence). V shed 2 bases and J shed 0 bases, with 8 bases lying between them. CDR3 residues: CAWSPMSSYNEQFF. The CDR3 DNA is TGTGCCTGGAGTCCCATGAGCTCCTACAATGAGCAGTTCTTC.

The rearrangement uses TRBV11-2 and TRBJ1-1; D ambiguous. V dropped 0 bases and J dropped 6 bases, with 14 bases sitting between them. This CDR3 has 15 amino acids. CDR1 SGHAT and CDR2 FQNNGV come from the germline V gene. The CDR3 sequence is CASSLDPSGRAEAFF. DNA for the CDR3: TGTGCCAGCAGCTTAGACCCCAGTGGGAGGGCTGAAGCTTTCTTT.

The J gene is TRBJ2-5, the V gene TRBV5-1; maybe TRBD2 (7 bases). The V end lost 4 bases, the J end lost 7 bases, and 14 bases lay between the germline ends. This CDR3 region has 13 residues. Germline CDR1 is SGHRS and CDR2 is YFSETQ. This CDR3 is CASSRGGAGTQYF. The CDR3 DNA reads as TGCGCCAGCAGCCGCGGGGGCGCGGGGACCCAGTACTTC.

This clonotype was observed many times. V usage is TRBV5-1 and J usage is TRBJ2-7; D gene uncertain. Germline V gene sequence: CDR1 SGHRS, CDR2 YFSETQ. The CDR3 contains 10 residues. In nucleotides, the CDR3 is TGCGCCAGTAGCTCCTACGAGCAGTACGTC. It encodes CASSSYEQYV.

This rearrangement joins TRBV2 to TRBJ2-3; D is perhaps TRBD2 (5 bases). This CDR3 has 12 residues. The V end lost 3 bases, the J end lost 5 bases, and 6 bases lay between the germline ends. Germline CDR1 is SNHLY and CDR2 is FYNNEI. The CDR3 DNA reads as TGTGCCAGCAGTGATCGGGAAGATACGCAGTATTTT. Protein sequence: CASSDREDTQYF.